The 19 T cell receptor beta chains below come from one sample, sequenced in a study of T cell repertoires in cytomegalovirus infection. Each CDR3 protein is one row after TCRdb ran MiXCR on the reads. The sample holds hundreds of thousands of distinct CDR3 sequences, around 10% seen once. The specimen sequenced was PBMCs. These receptors came from a human donor in good health (CMV status not recorded). Some clones in this sample may be carry-over from other donors' samples.

This clonotype was counted between two and nine times. The chain couples TRBV6-6 to TRBJ1-5; no clear D gene. The CDR3 is 16 residues long. Germline CDR1 reads MNHNY; CDR2 reads SVGAGI (reference sequence). Trimming took off 0 bases at V and 0 bases at J, with 9 bases between the two ends. The CDR3 bases are TGTGCCAGCAGTTACTCGATTCAGATTAGCAATCAGCCCCAGCATTTT. This translates into CASSYSIQISNQPQHF.

This clonotype was observed many times. This chain links TRBV7-8 with TRBJ1-4, with D possibly matching TRBD1 (5 bases). The length of the CDR3 is 16 residues. V was shortened by 5 bases and J by 3 bases, with 16 bases between the two germline ends. Germline-derived CDR1 and CDR2 are SGHVS and FQNEAQ. The CDR3 region is CASSPKGTGPNEKLFF. The CDR3 DNA follows: TGTGCCAGCAGCCCGAAAGGGACCGGCCCTAATGAAAAACTGTTTTTT.

This clonotype was observed at least ten times. The rearrangement links TRBV12-3 or TRBV12-4 to TRBJ1-1; 9 bases match TRBD1. Trimming cost V 0 bases and J 1 base; bases outside gene matches: 6. The CDR3 totals 17 residues. CDR3: CASSLAGTGYRNTEAFF. CDR3 sequence (DNA): TGTGCCAGCAGTTTAGCTGGGACAGGGTACAGGAACACTGAAGCTTTCTTT.

In this sample, this clonotype turned up a few times. The J gene is TRBJ2-2, the V gene TRBV5-4; 14 bases align to TRBD2. The trim removed 3 bases at V and 8 bases at J, leaving 6 bases unmatched. The CDR3 extends over 16 amino acids. Germline V gene data show CDR1 as SGHNT and CDR2 as YYREEE (reference sequence). CDR3 region: CASSSGTSGRGGELFF. The CDR3 DNA sequence: TGTGCCAGCAGCTCCGGGACTAGCGGGAGAGGAGGGGAGCTGTTTTTT.

This clonotype was seen at least ten times. This chain links TRBV9 with TRBJ2-7; D is undetermined. The CDR3 extends over 15 amino acids. The germline V gene has CDR1 SGDLS and CDR2 YYNGEE. Trimming took off 0 bases at V and 0 bases at J, with 10 bases between the two ends. This chain's CDR3 is CASSVGVGSSYEQYF. The DNA for the CDR3 is TGTGCCAGCAGCGTAGGCGTAGGCAGCTCCTACGAGCAGTACTTC.

CDR3 residues: CASTNSRNQPQHF. The CDR3 coding sequence is TGTGCCAGTACCAACAGTAGAAATCAGCCCCAGCATTTT. The V and J genes are TRBV19 and TRBJ1-5; no firm D call. This CDR3 spans 13 amino acids. Trimming took 7 bases from V and 4 from J, leaving 11 bases between them. In germline, CDR1 is LNHDA, CDR2 SQIVND (reference sequence). The full variable domain, completed using reference TRBV19 and TRBJ1-5, is DGGITQSPKYLFRKEGQNVTLSCEQNLNHDAMYWYRQDPGQGLRLIYYSQIVNDFQKGDIAEGYSVSREKKESFPLTVTSAQKNPTAFYLCASTNSRNQPQHFGDGTRLSIL.

This clonotype was found a few times. The gene calls are TRBV7-9 and TRBJ1-5; D possibly corresponds to TRBD1 (6 bases). Trimming stripped 8 bases from V and 6 bases from J, with 14 bases between. Germline CDR1 and CDR2: SEHNR and FQNEAQ (reference sequence). The CDR3 extends over 13 amino acids. CDR3: CASAGGEFQPQHF. The CDR3 nucleotides read TGTGCCAGCGCTGGGGGCGAATTTCAGCCCCAGCATTTT.

Points on this clonotype: A read error is possible here, since a much larger clone lies one base away. V is TRBV5-8 and J is TRBJ2-5, with 9 bases lining up with TRBD1. Germline V lookup: CDR1 SGHTS, CDR2 YDEGEE. This CDR3 comprises 16 residues. Losses at the gene ends were 5 bases for V and 5 bases for J; bases not matched to a gene: 13. CDR3 protein: CASRLSAGTGKETQYF. The CDR3 nucleotides are TGTGCCAGCAGGTTATCTGCCGGGACAGGGAAGGAGACCCAGTACTTC.

V usage is TRBV7-9 and J usage is TRBJ2-5; the D is unclear. Germline V gene sequence: CDR1 SEHNR, CDR2 FQNEAQ (reference sequence). The length of the CDR3 is 16 residues. V shed 2 bases and J shed 0 bases, with 13 bases lying between them. The CDR3 bases are TGTGCCAGCAGCTTATTGGCCCTCCGGGACCAAGAGACCCAGTACTTC. It specifies CASSLLALRDQETQYF.

This clonotype was observed at least ten times. The V call is TRBV25-1, the J call TRBJ1-5, with 9 bases lining up with TRBD1. Germline-derived CDR1 and CDR2 are MGHDK and SYGVNS. Trimming at V came to 3 bases and at J to 6 bases, leaving 3 bases not matched to a gene. The CDR3 is made up of 14 amino acids. CDR3 bases: TGTGCCAGCAGTGATACAGGGGGCAGTCAGCCCCAGCATTTT. Amino acid sequence: CASSDTGGSQPQHF.

This clonotype was seen ten or more times. The rearrangement uses TRBV7-2 and TRBJ2-7, with TRBD2 matching 13 bases. Germline lookup yields CDR1 SGHTA and CDR2 FQGNSA. Trimming removed 4 bases from V and 3 bases from J; junction bases left unmatched: 3. CDR3 length equals 15 residues. CDR3 DNA: TGTGCCAGCAGCTCCGGGACTAGCGGGATCTACGAGCAGTACTTC. Protein: CASSSGTSGIYEQYF.

This clonotype was observed many times. J is TRBJ2-7 and V is TRBV5-4; 13 bases are shared with TRBD2. The CDR3 is 15 residues long. The V and J ends lost 4 bases and 6 bases, in that order; junction bases with no gene match: 7. From germline, CDR1 is SGHNT and CDR2 YYREEE (reference sequence). Written as DNA, the CDR3 is TGTGCCAGCAGCCCACTAGCGGGAGGGCCTGCCGAGCAGTACTTC. Amino acid sequence: CASSPLAGGPAEQYF.

This clonotype has a count of ten or more. The chain is built from TRBV11-2 and TRBJ2-2; 10 bases line up with TRBD2. Germline loops: CDR1 SGHAT, CDR2 FQNNGV. This CDR3 comprises 16 residues. V lost 6 bases to trimming and J lost 5 bases; unmatched junction nucleotides: 9. The chain's CDR3 is CASSSGLADVTGELFF. Here the CDR3 DNA reads TGTGCCAGCAGTTCAGGACTAGCGGATGTAACCGGGGAGCTGTTTTTT.

To note about this clonotype: A much larger clone differs from this one at a single base, so this may be a read error. The V gene is TRBV28, the J gene TRBJ2-7, with D perhaps TRBD1 (6 bases). The CDR3 runs to 14 residues. Germline CDR1 MDHEN, CDR2 SYDVKM. Here the CDR3 reads CASRSRTDSYERYF. CDR3 DNA sequence: TGTGCCAGCAGATCCCGGACAGACTCCTACGAGCGGTACTTC.

This clonotype was counted many times. This rearrangement joins TRBV4-1 to TRBJ2-3; D gene ambiguous. The CDR3 totals 15 residues. Deletions cut 1 base from V and 6 bases from J, with 14 bases between. Germline-derived CDR1 and CDR2 are MGHRA and YSYEKL. The CDR3 bases are TGCGCCAGCAGCCAAGCCCCGACCCTTGGGGATACGCAGTATTTT. This gives the protein CASSQAPTLGDTQYF.

Many counts were recorded for this clonotype. This rearrangement joins TRBV6-1 to TRBJ2-3; the match to TRBD1 covers 11 bases. Per germline, CDR1 MNHNS and CDR2 SASEGT. V shed 6 bases, J shed 2 bases, and the junction held 4 bases outside the gene matches. This CDR3 has 15 residues. CDR3 coding DNA: TGTGCCAGCAGGGGACAGGGGGACTTCACAGATACGCAGTATTTT. It translates to CASRGQGDFTDTQYF.

For the CDR3, the DNA is TGTGCCAGCAGCCCCGCGGGTGCTAGTCGGACGCAGTATTTT. Amino acids: CASSPAGASRTQYF. The genes are TRBV3-1 and TRBJ2-3; tentatively, D is TRBD2 (5 bases). The V end was cut by 4 bases, the J end by 9 bases, with 17 bases between. The CDR3 consists of 14 residues. Per the germline V gene, CDR1 is LGHDT and CDR2 is YNNKEL (reference sequence).

This clonotype has more than one count but fewer than ten. The CDR3 here is CASSSGTGGHEQFF. CDR3 DNA sequence: TGTGCCAGCAGTTCCGGGACAGGGGGACATGAGCAGTTCTTC. This sequence joins TRBV28 and TRBJ2-1; 11 positions agree with TRBD1. The V gene's germline CDR1 is MDHEN and CDR2 SYDVKM. The CDR3 has 14 amino acids. J lost 8 bases, V lost 4 bases, and 4 bases had no gene match.

This clonotype was detected ten times or more. CDR3 in DNA: TGTGCCAGCAGCTTGCGGATTAATCAGCCCCAGCATTTT. Translated, it gives CASSLRINQPQHF. The chain carries TRBV7-2 and TRBJ1-5; no clear D gene. V was pared by 3 bases and J by 4 bases, with 7 bases between. Germline values: CDR1 SGHTA, CDR2 FQGNSA. There are 13 residues in the CDR3.